These 21 T cell receptor beta chains were sequenced from one sample in a study of blood T cell repertoires in COVID-19 (dated by TCRdb to 2018 to 2020). The library was generated by the immunoSEQ multiplex PCR assay. TCRdb holds this immuneACCESS table with in-frame rearrangements only. Some clones are missing; in checked studies, unresolved V genes explain under half, and the rest has no known cause. Here the sample has fewer than 350,000 clones; around four fifths occur a single time. The ten largest account for approximately 4.1% of the sample. Sequencing used peripheral blood. The receptors stem from a woman in her forties or fifties with active or convalescent COVID-19.

V and J are TRBV4-2 and TRBJ1-6; TRBD1 might be the D (5 bases). Trimming took 0 bases from V and 8 from J, leaving 17 bases between them. This CDR3 contains 17 residues. Germline loops: CDR1 LGHNA, CDR2 YNFKEQ. The CDR3 loop reads CASSQDVGHGMDSPLHF. In DNA form, the CDR3 reads TGTGCCAGCAGCCAAGATGTCGGACACGGAATGGATTCACCCCTCCACTTT.

The chain carries TRBV6-2 or TRBV6-3 and TRBJ2-3; 9 nucleotides match TRBD2. The V and J ends lost 4 bases and 4 bases, in that order; junction bases with no gene match: 6. This CDR3 has 15 amino acids. Looked up from germline, CDR1 is MNHEY and CDR2 is SVGEGT. The CDR3 sequence is CASSSTGLAPDTQYF. For the CDR3, the DNA is TGTGCCAGCAGTTCAACGGGACTAGCCCCAGATACGCAGTATTTT.

This sequence joins TRBV11-2 and TRBJ1-6, with D perhaps TRBD1 (5 bases). V lost 5 bases and J lost 4, with 12 bases in between. From germline, CDR1 is SGHAT and CDR2 FQNNGV. The CDR3 runs to 15 residues. The DNA for the CDR3 is TGTGCCAGCAGCCAAAACAGGTTTTATAATTCACCCCTCCACTTT. This codes for CASSQNRFYNSPLHF.

The rearrangement links TRBV10-2 to TRBJ2-7, with TRBD1 as a possible D gene (6 bases). The V gene's germline CDR1 is WSHSY and CDR2 SAAADI. There are 14 residues in the CDR3. Trimming shortened V by 2 bases and J by 3 bases, and 11 bases separated the two germline ends. The CDR3 region has the DNA TGCGCCAGCAGTGAGCCGGGACACGACTACGAGCAGTACTTC. The encoded protein is CASSEPGHDYEQYF.

The V and J genes are TRBV4-1 and TRBJ2-1; D might be TRBD1 (6 bases). Germline lookup yields CDR1 MGHRA and CDR2 YSYEKL. The length of the CDR3 is 17 residues. Trimming pared 0 bases from V and 7 bases from J, leaving 19 bases between. The CDR3 reads CASSQEGRGWGQNEQFF. The DNA of the CDR3 is TGCGCCAGCAGCCAAGAGGGCAGGGGATGGGGTCAGAATGAGCAGTTCTTC.

The chain joins TRBV27 to TRBJ2-1, with D tentatively TRBD1 (6 bases). Trimming removed 3 bases at V and 3 bases at J, with 12 bases between. Germline loops: CDR1 MNHEY, CDR2 SMNVEV (reference sequence). This CDR3 has 15 residues. CDR3 coding DNA: TGTGCCAGCAGTTTCTTCCCCAGGGGCTACAATGAGCAGTTCTTC. Translated: CASSFFPRGYNEQFF.

The CDR3 DNA is TGTGCCAGCAGGGATCAGACAGCAAGCTACGAGCAGTACTTC. It translates to CASRDQTASYEQYF. The V call is TRBV2, the J call TRBJ2-7; D is perhaps TRBD1 (5 bases). CDR1 is SNHLY, CDR2 FYNNEI, per germline. The CDR3 runs to 14 residues. Trimming pared 6 bases from V and 3 bases from J, leaving 15 bases between.

This sequence joins TRBV5-4 and TRBJ2-7; the match to TRBD2 covers 13 bases. Germline CDR1 reads SGHNT; CDR2 reads YYREEE (reference sequence). This CDR3 contains 15 residues. Trimming took 3 bases from V and 3 from J; bases not matched to a gene: 3. In DNA, the CDR3 is TGTGCCAGCAGCTCCTGGACTAGCGGGAGCTACGAGCAGTACTTC. Residues: CASSSWTSGSYEQYF.

This chain connects TRBV5-1 to TRBJ2-3; 10 positions match TRBD2. CDR3 length: 14 amino acids. Germline CDR1 SGHRS, CDR2 YFSETQ. V was clipped by 5 bases and J by 4 bases; unmatched bases: 4. CDR3 region: CASSQAGGPDTQYF. CDR3 DNA sequence: TGCGCCAGCAGTCAAGCGGGAGGGCCAGATACGCAGTATTTT.

The gene calls are TRBV27 and TRBJ1-1, with 9 bases fitting TRBD1. The V gene end was trimmed by 5 bases and the J gene end by 6 bases; junction bases not matched to a gene: 4. In germline, CDR1 is MNHEY, CDR2 SMNVEV (reference sequence). This CDR3 contains 13 residues. The CDR3 DNA is TGTGCCAGCAGTCGGGGACAGGGCGCTGAAGCTTTCTTT. It encodes CASSRGQGAEAFF.

This chain uses TRBV2 with TRBJ1-6; 9 bases agree with TRBD1. The V gene's germline CDR1 is SNHLY and CDR2 FYNNEI. The CDR3 is 13 amino acids. The J segment lost 7 bases and the V segment lost 7 bases, leaving 2 bases of the junction unmatched. CDR3 region: CASNTGGNSPLHF. In DNA, the CDR3 is TGTGCCAGCAATACAGGGGGCAATTCACCCCTCCACTTT.

The J gene is TRBJ2-7, the V gene TRBV7-3; TRBD2 aligns across 13 bases. The germline V gene encodes CDR1 SGHTA and CDR2 FQGTGA. CDR3 length: 17 amino acids. V lost 11 bases and J lost 4; bases outside the gene matches: 17. CDR3 loop: CAPQEEGTSGMGYEQYF. CDR3 in DNA: TGTGCCCCACAAGAGGAGGGGACTAGCGGGATGGGGTACGAGCAGTACTTC. Filled out from reference TRBV7-3 and TRBJ2-7, the complete variable domain reads GAGVSQTPSNKVTEKGKYVELRCDPISGHTALYWYRQSLGQGPEFLIYFQGTGAADDSGLPNDRFFAVRPEGSVSTLKIQRTERGDSAVYLCAPQEEGTSGMGYEQYFGPGTRLTVT.

V is TRBV30 and J is TRBJ1-4; 10 bases match TRBD1. The CDR3 has 16 residues. V shed 3 bases, J shed 7 bases, and the junction held 11 bases outside the gene matches. Germline values: CDR1 GTSNPN, CDR2 SVGIG (reference sequence). The CDR3 spells CAWSAAPGQGGEKLFF. Written as DNA, the CDR3 is TGTGCCTGGAGCGCTGCCCCCGGACAGGGGGGTGAAAAACTGTTTTTT.

This clone was counted between two and nine times. This sequence joins TRBV27 and TRBJ1-6; D may be TRBD1 (5 bases). Trimming removed 1 base at V and 9 bases at J, with 10 bases between. Germline CDR1 is MNHEY and CDR2 is SMNVEV (reference sequence). This CDR3 has 14 residues. As DNA, the CDR3 is TGTGCCAGCAGTTTATGGGGGGTGGGTTCACCCCTCCACTTT. Translation gives CASSLWGVGSPLHF.

This clone was picked up many times. This rearrangement joins TRBV6-5 to TRBJ1-5; D might be TRBD1 (5 bases). Germline CDR1 MNHEY, CDR2 SVGAGI. The CDR3 totals 13 residues. V dropped 7 bases and J dropped 0 bases, with 7 bases sitting between them. The CDR3 nucleotides are TGTGCCAGCAAAGACAGTAGCAATCAGCCCCAGCATTTT. This translates into CASKDSSNQPQHF.

The CDR3, as DNA: TGTGCCAGCAGCTCGACAACTAGCACAGATACGCAGTATTTT. Protein: CASSSTTSTDTQYF. The chain recombines TRBV11-3 with TRBJ2-3; D not resolved. The germline gives CDR1 SGHNT, CDR2 YENEEA. The CDR3 has 14 amino acids. Deletions cut 4 bases from V and 0 bases from J, with 8 bases between.

V and J are TRBV29-1 and TRBJ2-1, with D perhaps TRBD2 (6 bases). The V and J ends lost 1 base and 6 bases respectively, with 16 bases between them. Germline CDR1 and CDR2: SQVTM and ANQGSEA. The CDR3 contains 15 residues. The CDR3 region has the DNA TGCAGCGTTGAAGGTCCAGACGGGAGCTGCAATGAGCAGTTCTTC. Translation gives CSVEGPDGSCNEQFF.

The chain carries TRBV2 and TRBJ1-1; TRBD1 matches 10 bases. The V gene end was trimmed by 6 bases and the J gene end by 6 bases; junction bases not matched to a gene: 19. CDR1 and CDR2 from the germline V gene are SNHLY and FYNNEI. The CDR3 covers 18 residues. The CDR3 region has the DNA TGTGCCAGCAGCGCCCGCGGACCGGGACAGGGGACCCACGCTGAAGCTTTCTTT. Translated, it gives CASSARGPGQGTHAEAFF.

The gene calls are TRBV11-2 and TRBJ2-5, with 7 bases that match TRBD2. Germline CDR1 reads SGHAT; CDR2 reads FQNNGV. The CDR3 is 15 residues long. The J segment lost 4 bases and the V segment lost 2 bases, leaving 7 bases of the junction unmatched. CDR3 sequence: CASSLSLAAGETQYF. In DNA, the CDR3 is TGTGCCAGCAGCTTAAGCCTAGCGGCTGGAGAGACCCAGTACTTC.

The chain carries TRBV27 and TRBJ2-1; tentatively, D is TRBD2 (6 bases). Trimming removed 5 bases at V and 4 bases at J, with 27 bases between. From germline, CDR1 is MNHEY and CDR2 SMNVEV (reference sequence). The CDR3 runs 19 residues. CDR3: CASSAKGGVPMGHYNEQFF. DNA for the CDR3: TGTGCCAGCAGTGCCAAAGGCGGGGTTCCCATGGGGCATTACAATGAGCAGTTCTTC.

The CDR3 loop reads CASSYWILGEGMSGGPPSYNEQFF. The CDR3 DNA reads as TGCGCCAGCAGCTATTGGATATTGGGGGAGGGTATGTCGGGAGGGCCCCCCTCCTACAATGAGCAGTTCTTC. The chain carries TRBV5-1 and TRBJ2-1, with 8 bases aligning to TRBD2. Germline CDR1 reads SGHRS; CDR2 reads YFSETQ. J was trimmed by 0 bases and V by 3 bases; bases with no gene match: 29. The CDR3 extends over 24 amino acids.